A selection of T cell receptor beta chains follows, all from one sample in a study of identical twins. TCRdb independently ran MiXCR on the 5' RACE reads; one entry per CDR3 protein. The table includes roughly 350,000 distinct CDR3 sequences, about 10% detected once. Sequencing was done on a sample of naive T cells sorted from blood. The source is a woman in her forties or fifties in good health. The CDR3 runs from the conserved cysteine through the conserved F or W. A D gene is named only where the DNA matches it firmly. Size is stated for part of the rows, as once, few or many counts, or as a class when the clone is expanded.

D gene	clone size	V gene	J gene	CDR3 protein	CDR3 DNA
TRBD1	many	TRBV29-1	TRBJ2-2	CSVRQGAAGELFF	TGCAGCGTTAGACAGGGGGCTGCCGGGGAGCTGTTTTTT
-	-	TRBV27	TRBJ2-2	CASSFGGHTGELFF	TGTGCCAGCAGTTTCGGCGGGCACACCGGGGAGCTGTTTTTT
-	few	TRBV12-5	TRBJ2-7	CASGLVPGSYEQYF	TGTGCTAGTGGTTTGGTTCCGGGGTCCTACGAGCAGTACTTC
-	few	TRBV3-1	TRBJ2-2	CASSQDPSSGELFF	TGTGCCAGCAGCCAAGATCCTAGTTCGGGGGAGCTGTTTTTT
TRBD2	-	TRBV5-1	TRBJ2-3	CASTQLAGGTDTQYF	TGCGCCAGCACCCAACTAGCGGGAGGAACAGATACGCAGTATTTT
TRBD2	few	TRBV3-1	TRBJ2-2	CASSPTGLMNTGELFF	TGTGCCAGCAGCCCAACGGGACTAATGAACACCGGGGAGCTGTTTTTT
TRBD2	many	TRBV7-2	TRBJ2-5	CASSQPRAGETQYF	TGTGCCAGCAGCCAGCCTCGAGCGGGGGAGACCCAGTACTTC
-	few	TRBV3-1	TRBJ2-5	CASTGTGETQYF	TGTGCCAGCACCGGGACTGGAGAGACCCAGTACTTC
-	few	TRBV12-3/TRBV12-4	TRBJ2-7	CASSIRDGGYEQYF	TGTGCCAGCAGTATCCGGGACGGGGGATACGAGCAGTACTTC
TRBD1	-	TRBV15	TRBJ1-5	CATSRDERGTGDQPQHF	TGTGCCACCAGCAGAGATGAGAGGGGGACAGGGGATCAACCCCAGCATTTT
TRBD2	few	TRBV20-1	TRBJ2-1	CSASPVTSGYNEQFF	TGCAGTGCTAGCCCCGTGACTAGCGGATACAATGAGCAGTTCTTC
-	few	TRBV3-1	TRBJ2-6	CASSQDLGASGANVLTF	TGTGCCAGCAGCCAAGATCTGGGAGCCTCTGGGGCCAACGTCCTGACTTTC
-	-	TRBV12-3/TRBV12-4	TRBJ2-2	CASVGPTGAGELFF	TGTGCCAGCGTGGGGCCAACGGGAGCCGGGGAGCTGTTTTTT
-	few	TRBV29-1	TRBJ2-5	CSVARGGGSSVGQYF	TGCAGCGTGGCCAGGGGGGGGGGTTCTTCGGTTGGCCAGTACTTC
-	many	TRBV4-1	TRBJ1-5	CASTSSGGDNQPQHF	TGCGCCAGCACCTCGTCGGGAGGGGACAATCAGCCCCAGCATTTT
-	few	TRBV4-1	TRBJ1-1	CASSQGGGRVAEAFF	TGCGCCAGCAGCCAAGGGGGGGGTAGGGTCGCTGAAGCTTTCTTT
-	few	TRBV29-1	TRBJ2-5	CSAPVASRVETQYF	TGCAGCGCCCCCGTGGCCTCCCGGGTGGAGACCCAGTACTTC
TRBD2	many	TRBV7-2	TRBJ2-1	CASSLLAGGPGEQFF	TGTGCCAGCAGCTTATTGGCGGGAGGGCCTGGTGAGCAGTTCTTC
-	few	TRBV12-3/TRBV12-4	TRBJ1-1	CASSLARGTTHEAFF	TGTGCCAGCAGTTTAGCGCGGGGGACAACTCATGAAGCTTTCTTT
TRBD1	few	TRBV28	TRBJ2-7	CASSLVGQASSYEQYF	TGTGCCAGCAGTTTAGTCGGACAGGCGAGCTCCTACGAGCAGTACTTC
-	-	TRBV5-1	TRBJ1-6	CASSASSEGVLGALSPLHF	TGCGCCAGCAGCGCGTCTTCAGAGGGGGTTCTGGGTGCCCTTTCACCCCTCCACTTT
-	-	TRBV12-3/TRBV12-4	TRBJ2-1	CASSPPSHNEQFF	TGTGCCAGCAGTCCCCCCTCGCACAATGAGCAGTTCTTC
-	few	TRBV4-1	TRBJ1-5	CASSQAGYQPQHF	TGCGCCAGCAGCCAGGCAGGTTATCAGCCCCAGCATTTT
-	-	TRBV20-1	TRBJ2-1	CSARDLLALSYNEQFF	TGCAGTGCTAGAGACCTCCTAGCGCTTTCCTACAATGAGCAGTTCTTC
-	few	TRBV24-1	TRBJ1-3	CATSDSRWGATGNTIYF	TGTGCCACCAGTGATTCTCGATGGGGGGCTACTGGAAACACCATATATTTT
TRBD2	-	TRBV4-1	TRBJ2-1	CASSQDPSGRGGEQFF	TGCGCCAGCAGCCAAGATCCTAGCGGGAGGGGCGGTGAGCAGTTCTTC
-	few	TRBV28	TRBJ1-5	CASSLGLSGQPQHF	TGTGCCAGCAGCCTGGGCCTTTCGGGTCAGCCCCAGCATTTT
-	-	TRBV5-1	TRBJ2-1	CASSFSSAHNEQFF	TGCGCCAGCAGCTTCTCCAGTGCTCACAATGAGCAGTTCTTC
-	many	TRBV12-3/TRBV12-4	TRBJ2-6	CASSPTGLGANVLTF	TGTGCCAGCAGTCCTACAGGGTTGGGGGCCAACGTCCTGACTTTC
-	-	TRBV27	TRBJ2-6	CASSWSTAVSGANVLTF	TGTGCCAGCAGTTGGTCGACAGCCGTTTCTGGGGCCAACGTCCTGACTTTC
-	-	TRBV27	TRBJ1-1	CASSLYRVGTEAFF	TGTGCCAGCAGTTTATACAGGGTGGGCACTGAAGCTTTCTTT
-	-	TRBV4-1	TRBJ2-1	CASSQRDTKQNNEQFF	TGCGCCAGCAGCCAAAGGGACACCAAACAAAACAATGAGCAGTTCTTC
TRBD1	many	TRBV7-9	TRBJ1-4	CASSRGSGQRLFF	TGTGCCAGCAGCCGAGGTTCGGGACAGAGGCTGTTTTTT
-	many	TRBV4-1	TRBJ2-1	CASSLPEAADHNEQFF	TGCGCCAGCAGCCTCCCGGAGGCAGCCGACCACAATGAGCAGTTCTTC
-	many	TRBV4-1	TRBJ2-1	CATRRLGNNEQFF	TGCGCCACCCGCAGACTAGGAAACAATGAGCAGTTCTTC
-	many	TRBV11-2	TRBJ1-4	CASSLGAGKLFF	TGTGCCAGCAGCTTGGGGGCGGGAAAACTGTTTTTT
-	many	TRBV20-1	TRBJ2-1	CSARDLALGQFF	TGCAGTGCTAGAGATCTGGCCCTCGGACAGTTCTTC
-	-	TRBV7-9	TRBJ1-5	CASSLSTWEPQHF	TGTGCCAGCAGCCTCTCCACTTGGGAGCCCCAGCATTTT
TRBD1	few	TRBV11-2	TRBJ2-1	CASSFLTGTGSRDNEQFF	TGTGCCAGCAGCTTCCTAACCGGGACAGGGTCCCGGGACAATGAGCAGTTCTTC
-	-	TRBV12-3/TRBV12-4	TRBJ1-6	CASSLLHGDSPLHF	TGTGCCAGCAGTTTACTTCACGGGGATTCACCCCTCCACTTT
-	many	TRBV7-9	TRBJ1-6	CASSFATEGSPLHF	TGTGCCAGCAGCTTCGCAACTGAGGGATCACCCCTCCACTTT
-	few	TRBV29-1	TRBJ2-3	CSVSLTDTQYF	TGCAGCGTGTCACTCACAGATACGCAGTATTTT
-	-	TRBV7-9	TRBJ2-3	CASSTRTSVGTDTQYF	TGTGCCAGCAGCACCCGGACATCCGTAGGCACAGATACGCAGTATTTT
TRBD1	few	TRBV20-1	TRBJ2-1	CSAAGTVYNEQFF	TGCAGTGCAGCCGGGACAGTTTACAATGAGCAGTTCTTC
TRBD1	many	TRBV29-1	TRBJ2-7	CSVAGTGVYEQYF	TGCAGCGTCGCCGGGACAGGGGTTTACGAGCAGTACTTC
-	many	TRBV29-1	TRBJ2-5	CSVERETQYF	TGCAGCGTTGAGAGGGAGACCCAGTACTTC
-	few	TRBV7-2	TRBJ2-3	CASSFHSGNTDTQYF	TGTGCCAGCAGCTTCCATAGCGGAAACACAGATACGCAGTATTTT
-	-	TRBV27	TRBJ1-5	CASSLRALLAGQPQHF	TGTGCCAGCAGTTTACGGGCCCTACTCGCGGGTCAGCCCCAGCATTTT